The sequence of this TCR beta chain was determined in a study of T cell responses to AZD1222 COVID-19 vaccine. Broader study findings: Regions 160-218 and 743-854 held dominance among vaccine-associated CD4 TCRs, which spanned spike. Sampled repertoires all dated from after the peak T cell response.

Germline CDR1 is SGHNT and CDR2 is YENEEA. The CDR3 extends over 14 amino acids. The V gene lost 5 bases and the J gene lost 0 bases, with 10 bases spanning the gap. This clone is a singleton in its sample. The antigen remains unidentified. The data were produced by immunoSEQ multiplex PCR, yet TCRdb's version contains in-frame clones alone and is incomplete. Seen here are over 120,000 clones, nearly 95% observed once, and the top ten hold about 3.8%. This TCR derives from an adult who received the AZD1222 COVID-19 vaccine. J is TRBJ1-1 and V is TRBV11-3, with D possibly being TRBD1 (6 bases). The sequencing used peripheral blood, collected 28 days after the second AZD1222 dose. The CDR3 region is CASSPGTLNTEAFF. The DNA of the CDR3 is TGTGCCAGCAGCCCGGGGACACTGAACACTGAAGCTTTCTTT.